This paragraph covers one TCR beta chain sequence. Antigen unknown. CDR1 and CDR2 from the germline V gene are LGHDT and YNNKEL (reference sequence). Trimming stripped 4 bases from V and 4 bases from J, with 10 bases between. The CDR3 totals 13 residues. Generated by immunoSEQ multiplex PCR, the TCRdb table keeps only in-frame clones and is missing some. The table records 93,000 or so clones, less than 95% of them present only once. This sample was taken from a study of T cell responses to AZD1222 COVID-19 vaccine. Study outcomes and limitations: Baseline antibody screening turned up just six seropositive AZD1222 recipients. Researchers took repertoire samples only after the peak T cell response had come.

This chain joins TRBV3-1 (or the pseudogene TRBV3-2) and TRBJ1-1, with D possibly matching TRBD1 (5 bases). The receptor's source is an adult in good health. Sequences were derived from peripheral blood, sampled on day 0 of AZD1222 vaccination. This CDR3 is CASSLSGSTEAFF. The CDR3 DNA reads TGTGCCAGCAGCCTGTCAGGGAGCACTGAAGCTTTCTTT.